The present T cell receptor (beta chain) was sequenced within a study of T cells in Graves' hyperthyroidism and ophthalmopathy. Study as a whole: Peripheral blood was acquired at first diagnosis, ahead of any therapy whatsoever. Overall study results and limits: Most clonotypes expanded in the thyroid (above 0.001) were also present in blood.

Amplification targeted TCR beta CDR3 regions from RNA transcripts. First-round RT-PCR targeting the TCR CDR3 was performed with the HTBI primer set. MiXCR, applied by TCRdb to the multiplex PCR reads, yields one record per CDR3 protein. The sample has under 400,000 distinct CDR3 sequences; 15% to 20% are singletons. The V and J ends lost 0 bases and 2 bases respectively, with 9 bases between them. The CDR3 spans 14 residues. Germline V CDR1 and CDR2: SGHRS, YFSETQ. This clonotype came up many times. Its antigen remains unidentified. Patients with ophthalmopathy all had a Clinical Activity Score of at least 3, a NOSPECS grade of at least 4 and duration under 3 months.

The receptor was derived from a woman between 40 and 50 years old with Graves' ophthalmopathy. Sequencing was performed on blood. V usage is TRBV5-1 and J usage is TRBJ2-7; D is possibly TRBD1 (5 bases). In nucleotides, the CDR3 is TGCGCCAGCAGCTTGGCGACAGACCCCTACGAGCAGTACTTC. Protein product: CASSLATDPYEQYF. Drawing the rest from reference TRBV5-1 and TRBJ2-7, the complete variable domain is KAGVTQTPRYLIKTRGQQVTLSCSPISGHRSVSWYQQTPGQGLQFLFEYFSETQRNKGNFPGRFSGRQFSNSRSEMNVSTLELGDSALYLCASSLATDPYEQYFGPGTRLTVT.